This TCR beta chain came from a study of T cells in Graves' hyperthyroidism and ophthalmopathy. Study at large: Peripheral blood was drawn at first diagnosis, prior to all treatment. Study-wide findings and caveats: Median prediction lead before ophthalmopathy onset was about 6.3 months with the model. Ophthalmopathy and stable hyperthyroidism were separated by a 13 V-J model.

This clonotype was detected many times. Its antigen is unknown. From RNA transcripts, TCR beta CDR3 regions were amplified. HTBI primers drove first-round RT-PCR of the TCR CDR3. MiXCR, run by TCRdb on the multiplex PCR reads, gives a single entry per CDR3 protein. The sample shows about 300,000 distinct CDR3 sequences, approximately 13% of them seen only once. CDR3 length: 12 amino acids. V was trimmed by 3 bases and J by 2 bases, leaving 4 bases between them. Germline assignment: CDR1 SGHAT and CDR2 FQNNGV. The chain carries TRBV11-2 and TRBJ2-5, with D uncertain. The origin of this receptor is a woman aged 40 to 50 with Graves' hyperthyroidism. Source material: blood. This CDR3 is CASSLDQETQYF. Here the CDR3 DNA reads TGTGCCAGCAGCTTGGATCAAGAGACCCAGTACTTC.